Shown below are 11 T cell receptor beta chains from a single sample sequenced in a study of identical twins. TCRdb reanalysed the 5' RACE reads using MiXCR and keeps one entry per CDR3 protein. The sample has about 530,000 distinct CDR3 sequences, around 24% seen once. The same sample was also used in a study of yellow fever vaccine responses in identical twins.

Sequencing was done on a sample of CD4+ T cells sorted from blood. The receptor set was obtained from a woman aged 18-35 years in good health.

This clonotype was picked up one time. This sequence joins TRBV11-1 and TRBJ2-7; 12 nucleotides match TRBD2. V was pared by 2 bases and J by 2 bases, with 19 bases of the junction left unmatched. Germline V gene data show CDR1 as SGHAT and CDR2 as FQDESV (reference sequence). This CDR3 is built from 21 residues. CDR3 sequence: CASSLTRTSGKTDSGAYEQYF. In DNA, the CDR3 is TGTGCCAGCAGCTTAACGCGGACTAGCGGGAAAACAGACTCAGGGGCCTACGAGCAGTACTTC.

The chain recombines TRBV7-2 with TRBJ2-1; TRBD2 matches 7 bases. The CDR3 is made up of 15 amino acids. CDR1 and CDR2 (germline): SGHTA, FQGNSA. The J segment lost 12 bases and the V segment lost 5 bases, leaving 16 bases of the junction unmatched. The CDR3 nucleotides read TGTGCCAGCAGCCCCGGGGGGTCTGGCTCCCGGGTGCAGTTCTTC. The encoded protein is CASSPGGSGSRVQFF. The complete variable domain, with remaining parts taken from reference TRBV7-2 and TRBJ2-1, reads GAGVSQSPSNKVTEKGKDVELRCDPISGHTALYWYRQSLGQGLEFLIYFQGNSAPDKSGLPSDRFSAERTGGSVSTLTIQRTQQEDSAVYLCASSPGGSGSRVQFFGPGTRLTVL.

The rearrangement links TRBV7-6 to TRBJ2-7, with TRBD2 as a possible D gene (6 bases). Per germline, CDR1 SGHVS and CDR2 FNYEAQ. V was clipped by 5 bases and J by 3 bases, with 17 bases between them. The length of the CDR3 is 15 residues. The CDR3 coding sequence is TGTGCCAGCAGCGAGACCTTCGGGAGTATCTACGAGCAGTACTTC. It specifies CASSETFGSIYEQYF.

J is TRBJ1-1 and V is TRBV6-1; D uncertain. Germline V lookup: CDR1 MNHNS, CDR2 SASEGT. Trimming pared 1 base from V and 4 bases from J, leaving 13 bases between. The CDR3 length is 15 residues. CDR3 in DNA: TGTGCCAGCAGTGAAGTGACCCGAACGACCACTGAAGCTTTCTTT. Amino acid sequence: CASSEVTRTTTEAFF.

A few counts support this clonotype. This chain uses TRBV20-1 with TRBJ2-3, with D tentatively TRBD1 (5 bases). The CDR3 consists of 13 residues. From germline, CDR1 is DFQATT and CDR2 SNEGSKA (reference sequence). V was clipped by 8 bases and J by 0 bases, with 12 bases between them. Here the CDR3 reads CSPQGTSTDTQYF. CDR3 DNA: TGCAGTCCTCAGGGCACTAGCACAGATACGCAGTATTTT.

V and J are TRBV7-2 and TRBJ2-5, with 9 bases that match TRBD1. CDR1 is SGHTA, CDR2 FQGNSA, per germline. After removal of 3 bases from V and 5 bases from J, the junction contained 10 bases not matched to a gene. The CDR3 spans 16 residues. CDR3 coding DNA: TGTGCCAGCAGCTTTACAGGGGGCCGACGGGGGGAGACCCAGTACTTC. Its translation: CASSFTGGRRGETQYF.

This clonotype was seen only once. The genes are TRBV20-1 and TRBJ2-1, with 11 bases that match TRBD2. Germline lookup yields CDR1 DFQATT and CDR2 SNEGSKA (reference sequence). CDR3 length: 14 amino acids. Trimming cost V 6 bases and J 6 bases; bases outside gene matches: 7. DNA of the CDR3: TGCAGTGCCGGCTCACTAGCGGGGGCCAATGAGCAGTTCTTC. Translating it yields CSAGSLAGANEQFF.

V and J are TRBV7-9 and TRBJ2-1; 11 nucleotides match TRBD2. The CDR3 runs 15 residues. V shed 10 bases, J shed 7 bases, and the junction held 12 bases outside the gene matches. The germline V gene has CDR1 SEHNR and CDR2 FQNEAQ (reference sequence). The DNA for the CDR3 is TGTGCCACCCCACCCCCTAGCGGGAGGAGAAATGAGCAGTTCTTC. This gives the protein CATPPPSGRRNEQFF.

The J gene is TRBJ1-1, the V gene TRBV20-1; D gene unclear. Germline V gene lookup returns CDR1 DFQATT and CDR2 SNEGSKA (reference sequence). V shed 4 bases and J shed 1 base, with 13 bases lying between them. This CDR3 is built from 14 residues. DNA of the CDR3: TGCAGTGCTACAGAGCAGATACAGAACACTGAAGCTTTCTTT. Translated: CSATEQIQNTEAFF.

This clonotype was found a few times. The CDR3 loop reads CASSFRQTGHMNTEAFF. CDR3 in DNA: TGTGCCAGCAGCTTTAGACAAACCGGACACATGAACACTGAAGCTTTCTTT. The rearrangement links TRBV5-6 to TRBJ1-1, with D perhaps matching TRBD1 (5 bases). There are 17 residues in the CDR3. Germline-derived CDR1 and CDR2 are SGHDT and YYEEEE. V was shortened by 2 bases and J by 0 bases, with 17 bases between the two germline ends.

J is TRBJ2-3 and V is TRBV29-1, with D unresolved. The V and J ends lost 6 bases and 4 bases respectively, with 11 bases between them. CDR1 and CDR2 from the germline V gene are SQVTM and ANQGSEA. This CDR3 region has 12 residues. The CDR3 DNA follows: TGCAGCGTCCCGTCGTGGGCAGATACGCAGTATTTT. Residues: CSVPSWADTQYF.